The 23 T cell receptor beta chains in this list originate from one sample, sequenced in a study of high-grade serous ovarian cancer treatment subgroups. Tumor samples were taken before definitive surgery or chemotherapy. The repertoire was sequenced with immunoSEQ multiplex PCR; TCRdb's copy has only in-frame clones and lacks some. The repertoire holds roughly 8,000 clones, with just over 70% as singletons. What was sequenced was tumor tissue. Receptors originate from a human donor with high-grade serous ovarian cancer.

The chain joins TRBV18 to TRBJ1-4, with 8 bases lining up with TRBD1. J was trimmed by 0 bases and V by 5 bases; bases with no gene match: 5. The germline CDR1 and CDR2 sequences are KGHSH and LQKENI. The CDR3 sequence is 16 residues long. Written as DNA, the CDR3 is TGTGCCAGCTCAGTCACAGGGGGGACAACTAATGAAAAACTGTTTTTT. Residues: CASSVTGGTTNEKLFF.

This clone was picked up a small number of times. Here the CDR3 reads CASSSGQGRDEQFF. In DNA form, the CDR3 reads TGTGCCAGCAGCTCGGGACAGGGGAGGGATGAGCAGTTCTTC. This chain joins TRBV7-9 and TRBJ2-1, with 10 bases aligning to TRBD1. Losses at the gene ends were 4 bases for V and 8 bases for J; bases not matched to a gene: 5. Germline V gene data show CDR1 as SEHNR and CDR2 as FQNEAQ (reference sequence). The CDR3 spans 14 residues.

V gene TRBV6-5 combines with J gene TRBJ1-1; D is possibly TRBD1 (6 bases). The CDR3 totals 15 residues. V lost 2 bases to trimming and J lost 0 bases, with 10 bases between them. Looked up from germline, CDR1 is MNHEY and CDR2 is SVGAGI. CDR3 sequence reads: CASSYKGVMNTEAFF. CDR3 coding DNA: TGTGCCAGCAGTTACAAGGGGGTGATGAACACTGAAGCTTTCTTT.

With respect to this clone: An end of the junction differs from the germline gene, which may be a read error. The chain couples TRBV7-2 to TRBJ2-7, with D perhaps assigned TRBD1 or TRBD2 (6 bases each). Germline values: CDR1 SGHTA, CDR2 FQGNSA. This CDR3 contains 13 residues. CDR3 coding DNA: TGTGCCAGCAGCTTAGTGGAGGCGGGACAATTGAACTTC. Protein sequence: CASSLVEAGQLNF. The whole variable domain, filled in from reference TRBV7-2 and TRBJ2-7, reads GAGVSQSPSNKVTEKGKDVELRCDPISGHTALYWYRQSLGQGLEFLIYFQGNSAPDKSGLPSDRFSAERTGGSVSTLTIQRTQQEDSAVYLCASSLVEAGQLNFGPGTRLTVT.

This clone has a handful of counts. The chain carries TRBV18 and TRBJ2-7; tentatively, D is TRBD1 (6 bases). Germline V CDR1 and CDR2: KGHSH, LQKENI. The CDR3 totals 14 residues. V was cut by 2 bases and J by 5 bases, with 13 bases left in between. CDR3 bases: TGTGCCAGCTCACCATCGACAGGCCTCAACGAGCAGTACTTC. Translating gives CASSPSTGLNEQYF.

The rearrangement links TRBV27 to TRBJ1-5; tentative D call: TRBD1 (6 bases). The germline CDR1 and CDR2 sequences are MNHEY and SMNVEV (reference sequence). CDR3 length: 15 amino acids. The V and J ends lost 5 bases and 0 bases respectively, with 11 bases between them. For the CDR3, the DNA is TGTGCCAGCAGTCCACAGGGTCGTAGCAATCAGCCCCAGCATTTT. Encoded protein: CASSPQGRSNQPQHF.

The V and J genes are TRBV2 and TRBJ2-5; D is unclear. The CDR3 is 14 residues long. Germline V gives CDR1 SNHLY, CDR2 FYNNEI. V was pared by 0 bases and J by 3 bases, with 8 bases between. The chain's CDR3 is CASSEALLKETQYF. CDR3 bases: TGTGCCAGCAGTGAAGCTCTACTCAAAGAGACCCAGTACTTC.

The chain is built from TRBV12-5 and TRBJ2-5; the D gene could be TRBD1 or TRBD2 (7 bases each). Germline V gives CDR1 LGHNT, CDR2 FRNRAP. This CDR3 contains 17 residues. V lost 0 bases, J lost 1 base, and 15 bases lay in between. CDR3 nucleotides: TGTGCTAGTGGTTTGGTACAGGGGACTAAGGGCCAAGAGACCCAGTACTTC. Encoded protein: CASGLVQGTKGQETQYF.

CDR3 in amino acids: CASSDAGDGFPDTQYF. In DNA form, the CDR3 reads TGTGCCAGCAGTGACGCGGGCGATGGGTTCCCAGATACGCAGTATTTT. The gene calls are TRBV6-4 and TRBJ2-3; perhaps TRBD2 as D (5 bases). The length of the CDR3 is 16 residues. Germline V CDR1 and CDR2: MRHNA, SNTAGT. Trimming removed 2 bases from V and 4 bases from J, with 16 bases in between.

The chain couples TRBV6-5 to TRBJ1-2; D ambiguous. CDR1 is MNHEY, CDR2 SVGAGI, per germline. The CDR3 has 15 amino acids. Trimming cost V 4 bases and J 4 bases, with 16 bases left between them. The CDR3, as DNA: TGTGCCAGCAGTTCTCAAGGTGGGCGGCTCTATGGCTACACCTTC. This encodes CASSSQGGRLYGYTF.

V and J are TRBV4-3 and TRBJ2-4; 13 bases match TRBD2. V was pared by 4 bases and J by 6 bases, with 9 bases of the junction left unmatched. This CDR3 comprises 17 residues. Germline V gives CDR1 LGHNA, CDR2 YSLEER. DNA of the CDR3: TGCGCCAGCAGCCCCACTTTTTGGACTAGCGGGGGAAACATTCAGTACTTC. Translating gives CASSPTFWTSGGNIQYF.

This clone was observed a single time. The rearrangement uses TRBV5-1 and TRBJ2-7, with 8 bases matching TRBD2. V was pared by 1 base and J by 0 bases, with 3 bases of the junction left unmatched. CDR1 SGHRS and CDR2 YFSETQ come from the germline V gene. The CDR3 spans 15 residues. The CDR3: CASSLRLASSYEQYF. The CDR3 DNA sequence: TGCGCCAGCAGCTTGAGACTAGCGAGCTCCTACGAGCAGTACTTC.

This rearrangement joins TRBV7-3 to TRBJ1-1; 8 bases line up with TRBD1. Germline V lookup: CDR1 SGHTA, CDR2 FQGTGA. The CDR3 contains 13 residues. V shed 6 bases, J shed 1 base, and the junction held 1 base outside the gene matches. The CDR3 DNA follows: TGTGCCAGCAGGGGACAGGCGAACACTGAAGCTTTCTTT. Its translation is CASRGQANTEAFF. The full variable domain, rest sourced from reference TRBV7-3 and TRBJ1-1, is GAGVSQTPSNKVTEKGKYVELRCDPISGHTALYWYRQSLGQGPEFLIYFQGTGAADDSGLPNDRFFAVRPEGSVSTLKIQRTERGDSAVYLCASRGQANTEAFFGQGTRLTVV.

This chain links TRBV5-1 with TRBJ2-7; D gene ambiguous. The V and J ends lost 1 base and 7 bases respectively, with 12 bases between them. This CDR3 spans 13 amino acids. The germline CDR1 and CDR2 sequences are SGHRS and YFSETQ. The DNA for the CDR3 is TGCGCCAGCAGCTTGACAGAATCCGCAGAGCAGTACTTC. This gives the protein CASSLTESAEQYF. Complete variable domain (other parts from reference TRBV5-1 and TRBJ2-7): KAGVTQTPRYLIKTRGQQVTLSCSPISGHRSVSWYQQTPGQGLQFLFEYFSETQRNKGNFPGRFSGRQFSNSRSEMNVSTLELGDSALYLCASSLTESAEQYFGPGTRLTVT.

The chain is built from TRBV4-3 and TRBJ2-1, with D possibly being TRBD2 (5 bases). Germline V lookup: CDR1 LGHNA, CDR2 YSLEER. This CDR3 is 15 amino acids long. The ends were cut back, 0 bases at V and 6 bases at J, with 12 bases in the middle. The CDR3 DNA follows: TGCGCCAGCAGCCAAGAGGCGGGTTTTAGCAATGAGCAGTTCTTC. This codes for CASSQEAGFSNEQFF.

CDR3 in DNA: TGCGCCAGCAGCTTCGGGGGCGGTGGCACTGAAGCTTTCTTT. This sequence encodes CASSFGGGGTEAFF. The J gene is TRBJ1-1, the V gene TRBV5-1, with D maybe TRBD1 (6 bases). V lost 2 bases, J lost 4 bases, and 12 bases lay in between. CDR3 length: 14 amino acids. CDR1 is SGHRS and CDR2 is YFSETQ in the germline V gene.

The chain combines TRBV5-6 with TRBJ2-1, with TRBD2 matching over 9 bases. J gave up 0 bases and V 0 bases, and 4 bases lay outside the gene matches. The CDR3 loop spans 17 amino acids. Per the germline V gene, CDR1 is SGHDT and CDR2 is YYEEEE. CDR3 coding DNA: TGTGCCAGCAGCTTGGGACTAGCGGATTCCTCCTACAATGAGCAGTTCTTC. Its protein product is CASSLGLADSSYNEQFF.

The chain uses TRBV5-1 and TRBJ2-1; D gene ambiguous. Trimming left V 0 bases short and J 5 bases short, with 12 bases between. The CDR3 contains 15 residues. The germline V gene encodes CDR1 SGHRS and CDR2 YFSETQ. The CDR3 DNA follows: TGCGCCAGCAGCTTGGTAGGCGGTCCTAACAATGAGCAGTTCTTC. It codes for CASSLVGGPNNEQFF.

This chain links TRBV6-5 with TRBJ2-3; tentatively, D is TRBD1 or TRBD2 (5 bases each). Germline values: CDR1 MNHEY, CDR2 SVGAGI. The CDR3 has 15 residues. Trimming shortened V by 6 bases and J by 2 bases, and 15 bases separated the two germline ends. CDR3 sequence (DNA): TGTGCCAGCAGGCTACTGAGGGGCCCCACAGATACGCAGTATTTT. Translation: CASRLLRGPTDTQYF.

This clone appeared a few times. The chain carries TRBV7-2 and TRBJ1-1; D unresolved. CDR1 is SGHTA and CDR2 is FQGNSA in the germline V gene. The CDR3 has 14 residues. Trimming cost V 2 bases and J 5 bases, with 12 bases left between them. The CDR3 nucleotides are TGTGCCAGCAGCTTAAGGTGGGATGCGACTGAAGCTTTCTTT. Its protein product is CASSLRWDATEAFF.

The V call is TRBV11-2, the J call TRBJ2-7, with 9 bases identical to TRBD1. The J segment lost 5 bases and the V segment lost 6 bases, leaving 8 bases of the junction unmatched. This CDR3 contains 14 residues. CDR1 is SGHAT and CDR2 is FQNNGV in the germline V gene. The CDR3 DNA sequence: TGTGCCAGCAGTTATGGACAGGGGTTGAACGAGCAGTACTTC. Amino acid sequence: CASSYGQGLNEQYF. Using reference TRBV11-2 and TRBJ2-7 for the parts outside the CDR3, the full variable domain is EAGVAQSPRYKIIEKRQSVAFWCNPISGHATLYWYQQILGQGPKLLIQFQNNGVVDDSQLPKDRFSAERLKGVDSTLKIQPAKLEDSAVYLCASSYGQGLNEQYFGPGTRLTVT.

J is TRBJ2-1 and V is TRBV27; 11 positions agree with TRBD2. With V trimmed by 5 bases and J by 9 bases, 9 bases remained unmatched. Per the germline V gene, CDR1 is MNHEY and CDR2 is SMNVEV (reference sequence). This CDR3 comprises 15 residues. The CDR3 sequence is CASSRRVAGGLEQFF. The CDR3 DNA is TGTGCCAGCAGTCGGAGGGTAGCGGGAGGGCTTGAGCAGTTCTTC.

The chain employs TRBV6-1 and TRBJ2-7; 14 bases map to TRBD2. Germline V gene lookup returns CDR1 MNHNS and CDR2 SASEGT. Losses at the gene ends were 6 bases for V and 2 bases for J; bases not matched to a gene: 3. This CDR3 contains 15 residues. The CDR3 DNA reads TGTGCCAGCAGACCGGGACTAGCGGGAGCCTACGAGCAGTACTTC. This translates into CASRPGLAGAYEQYF.